This TCR beta chain was found in a study of response to subunit inactivated influenza vaccine. This clonotype was detected only a few times. No antigen is known for it. TCRdb used MiXCR to reprocess the RT-PCR reads, holding one entry per CDR3 protein. The repertoire holds 650,000 to 700,000 distinct CDR3 sequences, with around 14% as singletons. Study results and limitations: The authors suggested that every seasonal influenza vaccination recruits few new T cells.

The CDR3 is 14 amino acids. Germline V lookup: CDR1 MNHNS, CDR2 SASEGT. J was trimmed by 6 bases and V by 6 bases; bases with no gene match: 5. The material was PBMCs from blood, obtained approximately 13 days after vaccination. This chain links TRBV6-1 with TRBJ2-1; 10 bases match TRBD1. The clonotype comes from a man aged 50 to 60 who received an inactivated influenza vaccine. CDR3 loop: CASRSGTGVNEQFF. CDR3 sequence (DNA): TGTGCCAGCAGATCCGGGACAGGGGTCAATGAGCAGTTCTTC.